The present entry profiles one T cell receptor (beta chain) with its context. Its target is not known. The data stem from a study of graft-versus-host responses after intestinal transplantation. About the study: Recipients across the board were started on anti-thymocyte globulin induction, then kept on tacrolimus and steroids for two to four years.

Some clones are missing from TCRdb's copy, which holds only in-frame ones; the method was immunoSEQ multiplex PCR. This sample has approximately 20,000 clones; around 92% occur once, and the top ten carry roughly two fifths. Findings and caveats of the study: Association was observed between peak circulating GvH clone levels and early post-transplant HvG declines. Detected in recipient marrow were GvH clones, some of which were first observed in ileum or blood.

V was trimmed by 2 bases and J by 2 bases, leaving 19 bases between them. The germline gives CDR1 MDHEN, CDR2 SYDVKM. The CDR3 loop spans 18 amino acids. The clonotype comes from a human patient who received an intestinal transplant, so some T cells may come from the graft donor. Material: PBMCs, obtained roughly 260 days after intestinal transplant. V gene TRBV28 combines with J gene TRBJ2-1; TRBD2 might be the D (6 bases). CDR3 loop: CASSLGRSGVSPYNEQFF. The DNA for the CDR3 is TGTGCCAGCAGTTTAGGTCGCTCGGGAGTGTCGCCCTACAATGAGCAGTTCTTC.